The 18 T cell receptor beta chains listed next were all sequenced from one sample in a study of control samples from healthy donors and cancer patients. Assay used: immunoSEQ multiplex PCR; TCRdb lists only in-frame clones, some missing. Of about 98,000 clones in the sample, 82% were seen once. Sequenced input: blood. All receptors come from a man aged 55 to 70 in good health.

V and J are TRBV6-5 and TRBJ1-2; D is unclear. The CDR3 has 14 residues. Per germline, CDR1 MNHEY and CDR2 SVGAGI. The ends were cut back, 3 bases at V and 4 bases at J, with 12 bases in the middle. CDR3 sequence (DNA): TGTGCCAGCAGTTATGGACCGGAGACCTATGGCTACACCTTC. This gives the protein CASSYGPETYGYTF.

In its sample, this clone is medium-sized. The chain employs TRBV10-1 and TRBJ1-5; TRBD1 agrees at 9 bases. From germline, CDR1 is WNHNN and CDR2 SYGVQD (reference sequence). With V trimmed by 2 bases and J by 5 bases, 7 bases remained unmatched. The CDR3 runs 16 residues. The CDR3 coding sequence is TGCGCCAGCAGTGAGCCGGGACAGGGCGACCATCAGCCCCAGCATTTT. Translation gives CASSEPGQGDHQPQHF.

This chain joins TRBV2 and TRBJ1-5; D perhaps matches TRBD1 (5 bases). Germline lookup yields CDR1 SNHLY and CDR2 FYNNEI. Trimming took off 8 bases at V and 0 bases at J, with 11 bases between the two ends. The length of the CDR3 is 14 residues. CDR3 sequence: CASRQTVSNQPQHF. The CDR3, as DNA: TGTGCCAGCCGCCAGACAGTTAGCAATCAGCCCCAGCATTTT.

The V gene is TRBV5-1, the J gene TRBJ1-3, with D possibly TRBD1 on 5 matching bases. V was pared by 5 bases and J by 0 bases, with 12 bases between. This CDR3 has 15 residues. Looked up from germline, CDR1 is SGHRS and CDR2 is YFSETQ. CDR3 coding DNA: TGCGCCAGCAGTCAGGGACCGAACTCTGGAAACACCATATATTTT. It translates to CASSQGPNSGNTIYF.

The chain carries TRBV6-1 and TRBJ1-5, with 7 bases identical to TRBD1. Germline CDR1 MNHNS, CDR2 SASEGT. The CDR3 sequence is 15 residues long. Trimming at V came to 1 base and at J to 5 bases, leaving 5 bases not matched to a gene. CDR3 region: CASSEGDRADQPQHF. CDR3 in DNA: TGTGCCAGCAGTGAAGGAGACAGGGCTGATCAGCCCCAGCATTTT.

V and J are TRBV19 and TRBJ2-3, with TRBD2 matching 9 bases. V lost 7 bases to trimming and J lost 7 bases; unmatched junction nucleotides: 12. The CDR3 loop spans 15 amino acids. Germline assignment: CDR1 LNHDA and CDR2 SQIVND (reference sequence). Here the CDR3 reads CASTPPSGRKNTQYF. In DNA, the CDR3 is TGTGCCAGTACCCCGCCCAGCGGGAGGAAAAATACGCAGTATTTT.

In its sample, this clone was seen a few times. V gene TRBV9 combines with J gene TRBJ2-5; the D call may be TRBD1 or TRBD2 (5 bases each). The V gene lost 2 bases and the J gene lost 0 bases, with 14 bases spanning the gap. Germline CDR1 and CDR2: SGDLS and YYNGEE. This CDR3 has 16 residues. CDR3 DNA: TGTGCCAGCAGCGTTAGCCGGGGACGCCACCAAGAGACCCAGTACTTC. It translates to CASSVSRGRHQETQYF.

In the case of this clone: Within the sample, other DNA sequences also encode this same CDR3. The V and J genes are TRBV5-1 and TRBJ2-1; maybe TRBD1 (8 bases). The germline CDR1 and CDR2 sequences are SGHRS and YFSETQ. V was shortened by 4 bases and J by 4 bases, with 12 bases between the two germline ends. The length of the CDR3 is 14 residues. Here the CDR3 DNA reads TGCGCCAGCAGCGGGGGGGACAGGTACAATGAGCAGTTCTTC. Protein product: CASSGGDRYNEQFF.

The chain combines TRBV9 with TRBJ2-5, with D perhaps TRBD1 or TRBD2 (7 bases each). CDR3 size: 14 residues. The ends were cut back, 4 bases at V and 5 bases at J, with 15 bases in the middle. CDR1 and CDR2 (germline): SGDLS, YYNGEE. In nucleotides, the CDR3 is TGTGCCAGCAGCTTTAGACAGGGAGGGGAGACCCAGTACTTC. Its protein product is CASSFRQGGETQYF.

V usage is TRBV5-1 and J usage is TRBJ1-2; the match to TRBD1 covers 9 bases. The CDR3 has 14 amino acids. J gave up 6 bases and V 2 bases, and 5 bases lay outside the gene matches. Germline CDR1 SGHRS, CDR2 YFSETQ. CDR3 in DNA: TGCGCCAGCAGCTTAGGACAGGGGCACCATGGCTACACCTTC. Encoded protein: CASSLGQGHHGYTF.

The CDR3 region has the DNA TGCGCCAGCAGCCGTGAGGGGGGTACCCCCTACTACTACGAGCAGTACTTC. This gives the protein CASSREGGTPYYYEQYF. The chain links TRBV5-1 to TRBJ2-7, with D perhaps being TRBD1 or TRBD2 (6 bases each). This CDR3 has 17 residues. V was shortened by 4 bases and J by 3 bases, with 23 bases between the two germline ends. The germline gives CDR1 SGHRS, CDR2 YFSETQ.

The rearrangement joins TRBV7-2 to TRBJ1-5; D ambiguous. CDR3 size: 14 residues. The germline V and J ends were trimmed by 2 bases and 0 bases, with 5 bases remaining between them. Germline-derived CDR1 and CDR2 are SGHTA and FQGNSA. CDR3 sequence: CASSLFDSNQPQHF. The DNA for the CDR3 is TGTGCCAGCAGCTTATTTGATAGCAATCAGCCCCAGCATTTT.

This clone was observed a single time. The chain recombines TRBV9 with TRBJ1-2, with D possibly TRBD1 on 6 matching bases. The germline V gene encodes CDR1 SGDLS and CDR2 YYNGEE. The CDR3 is made up of 15 amino acids. V shed 0 bases and J shed 4 bases, with 13 bases lying between them. In DNA, the CDR3 is TGTGCCAGCAGCGTAGAAGTAGACAGGCCCTATGGCTACACCTTC. The encoded protein is CASSVEVDRPYGYTF.

The CDR3 loop is CASSLAANTGELFF. CDR3 DNA sequence: TGTGCCAGCAGCTTAGCTGCGAACACCGGGGAGCTGTTTTTT. This rearrangement joins TRBV7-7 to TRBJ2-2; unclear D gene. The CDR3 has 14 residues. CDR1 and CDR2 (germline): SSHAT, FNYEAQ (reference sequence). Trimming pared 0 bases from V and 0 bases from J, leaving 2 bases between.

The gene calls are TRBV4-2 and TRBJ2-1; weak D call: TRBD2 (5 bases). Germline CDR1 reads LGHNA; CDR2 reads YNFKEQ. The CDR3 is 15 residues long. V gave up 1 base and J gave up 8 bases, with 15 bases separating them. In nucleotides, the CDR3 is TGTGCCAGCAGCCAAGGTTTAGCGCTGGGTTATGAGCAGTTCTTC. It encodes CASSQGLALGYEQFF.

The chain combines TRBV7-9 with TRBJ1-6; D might be TRBD1 (5 bases). Per the germline V gene, CDR1 is SEHNR and CDR2 is FQNEAQ (reference sequence). Trimming cost V 4 bases and J 9 bases, with 16 bases left between them. The CDR3 loop spans 15 amino acids. The CDR3 protein is CASSWGTAEGSPLHF. Written as DNA, the CDR3 is TGTGCCAGCAGCTGGGGGACCGCCGAAGGTTCACCCCTCCACTTT.

V gene TRBV5-1 combines with J gene TRBJ2-7; weak D call: TRBD1 (6 bases). V dropped 0 bases and J dropped 5 bases, with 15 bases sitting between them. Germline values: CDR1 SGHRS, CDR2 YFSETQ. The CDR3 covers 15 residues. The CDR3 reads CASSLGEQGVHEQYF. CDR3 sequence (DNA): TGCGCCAGCAGCTTGGGGGAACAGGGAGTACACGAGCAGTACTTC.

The chain employs TRBV24-1 and TRBJ2-2; 7 bases map to TRBD1. With V trimmed by 1 base and J by 5 bases, 3 bases remained unmatched. Germline V CDR1 and CDR2: KGHDR, SFDVKD. The CDR3 has 15 residues. The CDR3 here is CATSDLGTDTGELFF. Here the CDR3 DNA reads TGTGCCACCAGTGATTTAGGGACAGATACCGGGGAGCTGTTTTTT.